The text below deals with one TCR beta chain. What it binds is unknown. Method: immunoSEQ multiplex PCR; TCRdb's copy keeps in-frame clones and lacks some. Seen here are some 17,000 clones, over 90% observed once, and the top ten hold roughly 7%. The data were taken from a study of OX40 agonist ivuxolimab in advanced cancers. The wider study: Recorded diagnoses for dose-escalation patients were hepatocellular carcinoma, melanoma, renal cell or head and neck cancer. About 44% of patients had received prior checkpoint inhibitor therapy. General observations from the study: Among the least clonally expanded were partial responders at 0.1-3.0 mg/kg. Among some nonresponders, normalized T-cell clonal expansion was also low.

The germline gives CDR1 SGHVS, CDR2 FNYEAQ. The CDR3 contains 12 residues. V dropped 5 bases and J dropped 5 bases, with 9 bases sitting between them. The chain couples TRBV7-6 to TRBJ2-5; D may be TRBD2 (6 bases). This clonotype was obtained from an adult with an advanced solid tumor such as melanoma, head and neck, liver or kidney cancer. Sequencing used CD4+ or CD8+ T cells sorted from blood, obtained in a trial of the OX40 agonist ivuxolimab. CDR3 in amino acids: CASSHGGETQYF. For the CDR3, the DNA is TGTGCCAGCAGCCATGGGGGGGAGACCCAGTACTTC.